This TCR beta chain was sequenced for a study of blood T cell repertoires in COVID-19. Germline lookup yields CDR1 MNHEY and CDR2 SVGAGI. V lost 0 bases and J lost 6; bases outside the gene matches: 1. The CDR3 covers 14 residues. Using immunoSEQ multiplex PCR, the repertoire was profiled, and TCRdb retains in-frame clones only, with some absent. This sample has more than 250,000 clones; approximately 92% occur once, and the top ten carry roughly 18%. Input material: PBMCs or T cells enriched from blood (not recorded which). The clonotype was recovered from a woman in her thirties who had recovered from COVID-19. The chain carries TRBV6-5 and TRBJ2-2; 7 positions match TRBD1. The CDR3 bases are TGTGCCAGCAGTTACTCGACAGGGCCCGGGGAGCTGTTTTTT. It yields the protein CASSYSTGPGELFF.